The clone carrying this T cell receptor (beta chain) was found a few times. These data come from a study of OX40 agonist ivuxolimab in advanced cancers. The assay was immunoSEQ multiplex PCR, and TCRdb's table has in-frame clones only and misses some. The sample yields tens of thousands of clones, around 86% seen once. Sequencing was performed on CD4+ or CD8+ T cells sorted from blood, taken in a trial of the OX40 agonist ivuxolimab. The sequence derives from an adult with an advanced solid tumor such as melanoma, head and neck, liver or kidney cancer.

The CDR3 DNA sequence: TGTGCCAGCAGCCACGGTTTCAATCAGCCCCAGCATTTT. Encoded protein: CASSHGFNQPQHF. The chain couples TRBV7-2 to TRBJ1-5; unclear D gene. The ends were cut back, 5 bases at V and 3 bases at J, with 8 bases in the middle. Germline V CDR1 and CDR2: SGHTA, FQGNSA. The CDR3 runs 13 residues.